This TCR beta chain was recorded in a study of T-cell reconstitution after alpha-beta-depleted transplantation in children. This clonotype was detected ten times or more. The CDR3 loop spans 13 amino acids. Germline assignment: CDR1 DFQATT and CDR2 SNEGSKA (reference sequence). V shed 5 bases and J shed 7 bases, with 14 bases lying between them. For TCRbeta, the library was prepared with unique molecular identifiers. Each CDR3 protein gets one entry after TCRdb re-called the PCR reads with MiXCR. This repertoire shows almost 20,000 distinct CDR3 sequences, under 15% found once; its top ten account for approximately 40%.

This TCR came from a female patient between 2 and 15 years old who had a stem cell transplant for congenital amegakaryocytic thrombocytopenia, so the T cells may come from the graft donor. V is TRBV20-1 and J is TRBJ1-4; D is unresolved. The sample consisted of PBMCs, mostly from graft donor cells, taken 60 days after TCRalphabeta/CD19-depleted stem cell transplant. CDR3 DNA: TGCAGTGCTTATGAAACCTCTCTTGAAAAACTGTTTTTT. It codes for CSAYETSLEKLFF.